This T cell receptor (beta chain) was sequenced during a study of blood T cell repertoires in COVID-19. Study overall: Some COVID-19 samples were acute and others convalescent; all came from the United States, Italy and Spain. From T cells, B-cell-depleted T cells, or PBMCs came the material, which was cDNA or gDNA.

This CDR3 contains 15 residues. V was clipped by 3 bases and J by 2 bases; unmatched bases: 4. Per germline, CDR1 KGHSH and CDR2 LQKENI. In the authors' workflow: Scientists estimated how many nucleated cells there were by amplifying reference gene primers. The method was immunoSEQ multiplex PCR; TCRdb's version includes in-frame clones alone and lacks a portion of them. Clone size and the V and J calls come from that table; the DNA yielded D and trimming. The data contain around 310,000 clones, just under 90% of them seen just once; the ten biggest clones take up about a tenth. Source material: PBMCs or T cells enriched from blood (not recorded which). This chain uses TRBV18 with TRBJ1-5; 7 positions agree with TRBD1. The TCR originated in a woman between 25 and 40 years old who had recovered from COVID-19. The CDR3, as DNA: TGTGCCAGCTCACCGAGTCAGGGGGGCAATCAGCCCCAGCATTTT. Translated: CASSPSQGGNQPQHF.